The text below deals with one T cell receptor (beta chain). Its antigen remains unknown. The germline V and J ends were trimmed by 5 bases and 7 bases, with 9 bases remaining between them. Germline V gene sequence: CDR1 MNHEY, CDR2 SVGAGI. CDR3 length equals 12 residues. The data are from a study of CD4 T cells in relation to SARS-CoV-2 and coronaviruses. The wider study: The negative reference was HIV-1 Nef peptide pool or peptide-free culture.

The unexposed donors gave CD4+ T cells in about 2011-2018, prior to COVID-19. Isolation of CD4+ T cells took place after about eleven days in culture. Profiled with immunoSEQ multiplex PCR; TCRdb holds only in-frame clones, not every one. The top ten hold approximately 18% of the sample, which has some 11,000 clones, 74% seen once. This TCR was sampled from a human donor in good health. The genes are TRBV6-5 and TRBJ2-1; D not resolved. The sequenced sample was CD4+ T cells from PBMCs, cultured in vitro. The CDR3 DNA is TGTGCCAGCAGTAACCGCCGGAATGAGCAGTTCTTC. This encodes CASSNRRNEQFF.